This T cell receptor (beta chain) was sequenced in a study of cytomegalovirus exposure and HLA in healthy donors. PCR employed 60 Vbeta and 13 Jbeta primers. Clones were read by immunoSEQ multiplex PCR, and TCRdb kept only the in-frame ones, dropping some. In the table there are some 120,000 clones, 70% to 85% of which are singletons. This receptor was taken from a man aged 18 to 30 in good health and CMV-seronegative. The specimen was PBMCs.

This CDR3 is CASRPGISTDTQYF. The CDR3 DNA sequence: TGTGCCTCTCGGCCGGGGATTAGCACAGATACGCAGTATTTT. The chain has TRBV6-1 and TRBJ2-3; tentatively, D is TRBD2 (5 bases). CDR3 length equals 14 residues. CDR1 and CDR2 from the germline V gene are MNHNS and SASEGT. Trimming stripped 11 bases from V and 0 bases from J, with 15 bases between.